These T cell receptor beta chains were read from a single sample in a study of T cell responses to AZD1222 COVID-19 vaccine. Using immunoSEQ multiplex PCR, the repertoire was profiled, and TCRdb retains in-frame clones only, with some absent. Altogether about 190,000 clones are present, roughly 93% being singletons, with the ten largest covering 0.95% to 1%. The sample here was peripheral blood, taken on day 0 of AZD1222 vaccination. The receptors originated from an adult in good health. Each CDR3 is given with its conserved first and last residue. The D gene is left open where the match is weak. Not all rows give a size; the values are once, few, many and, for expanded clones, a class.

D	J	length	size	V	DNA	CDR3
NA	TRBJ1-4	15	NA	TRBV27	TGTGCCAGCAGTTTATCCGGGGGGCGCGGTGAAAAACTGTTTTTT	CASSLSGGRGEKLFF
NA	TRBJ2-5	15	NA	TRBV7-3	TGTGCCAGCAGCTTAGGTGGGGGGCCAAAAGAGACCCAGTACTTC	CASSLGGGPKETQYF
TRBD1	TRBJ1-4	15	NA	TRBV7-9	TGTGCCAGCAGCTTAGCGGCAGGGGGAAGTGAAAAACTGTTTTTT	CASSLAAGGSEKLFF
NA	TRBJ2-3	15	NA	TRBV6-5	TGTGCCAGCAACGACACGCCGCACCAAGTTGGGACGCAGTATTTT	CASNDTPHQVGTQYF
NA	TRBJ2-7	15	NA	TRBV13	TGTGCCAGCAGCTTTACGGGACTGGGTTTCTACGAGCAGTACTTC	CASSFTGLGFYEQYF
NA	TRBJ2-7	15	once	TRBV24-1	TGTGCCACCATAGATTCCGCGGGCCCCTATCACGAGCAGTACTTC	CATIDSAGPYHEQYF
NA	TRBJ2-7	15	NA	TRBV4-1	TGCGCCAGCAGCCAAGCGGCGGGATCTCCCTACGAGCAGTACTTC	CASSQAAGSPYEQYF
NA	TRBJ2-5	19	NA	TRBV11-2	TGTGCCAGCAGCCAGGGGTCAGGTTCAGCGAGGGGCCTCCAAGAGACCCAGTACTTC	CASSQGSGSARGLQETQYF
NA	TRBJ1-1	16	NA	TRBV4-1	TGCGCCAGCAGCCAAGATCCCCCCCTAAGGGACACTGAAGCTTTCTTT	CASSQDPPLRDTEAFF
TRBD1	TRBJ1-1	13	once	TRBV6-5	TGTGCCAGCAGTAAAACAGGGGACACTGAAGCTTTCTTT	CASSKTGDTEAFF
NA	TRBJ1-2	12	NA	TRBV19	TGTGCCAGCGCTTGGGGGGACTATGGCTACACCTTC	CASAWGDYGYTF
TRBD2	TRBJ2-7	17	NA	TRBV9	TGTGCCAGCAGCGCCTCCCCCACTAGCGGGAGTCTCAACGAGCAGTACTTC	CASSASPTSGSLNEQYF
NA	TRBJ1-3	17	NA	TRBV18	TGTGCCAGCTCACCCTCCCAGGGCGCTATTACGGCGAACACCATATATTTT	CASSPSQGAITANTIYF
NA	TRBJ1-3	11	NA	TRBV28	TGTGCCAGCAGTCCGAGGGACACCATATATTTT	CASSPRDTIYF
TRBD2	TRBJ2-1	13	NA	TRBV9	TGTGCCAGCAGCGTAGACGGGAGGGATGAGCAGTTCTTC	CASSVDGRDEQFF
TRBD1	TRBJ2-7	14	NA	TRBV7-2	TGTGCCAGCAGCTTAGCCCAGGGGGCTCACGAGCAGTACTTC	CASSLAQGAHEQYF
NA	TRBJ1-2	12	NA	TRBV5-1	TGCGCCAGCAGCCCGGTGGGGCTCGGCTACACCTTC	CASSPVGLGYTF
NA	TRBJ1-6	15	few	TRBV5-1	TGCGCCAGCAGCTGGGAGGGGGTGCGGAATTCACCCCTCCACTTT	CASSWEGVRNSPLHF
NA	TRBJ2-7	13	few	TRBV27	TGTGCCAGCAGCTTGACAACCTCCTACGAGCAGTACTTC	CASSLTTSYEQYF
TRBD2	TRBJ2-3	14	NA	TRBV10-2	TGCGCCAGCACTCTAGCGGGATTTCCAGATACGCAGTATTTT	CASTLAGFPDTQYF
TRBD1	TRBJ1-1	13	NA	TRBV3-1/TRBV3-2	TGTGCCAGCAGCCAAGTACAGGGGGCAGAAGCTTTCTTT	CASSQVQGAEAFF
NA	TRBJ2-1	17	NA	TRBV9	TGTGCCAGCAGCCCCTCCGGCGCCATGGGCTCCTACAATGAGCAGTTCTTC	CASSPSGAMGSYNEQFF
NA	TRBJ1-6	16	NA	TRBV10-3	TGTGCCATCAGTGAGAAAAGTTCAGGCAGTGGTTCACCCCTCCACTTT	CAISEKSSGSGSPLHF
NA	TRBJ1-4	15	NA	TRBV28	TGTGCCAGCAGTTTGGTCGGGGACGCTAATGAAAAACTGTTTTTT	CASSLVGDANEKLFF
NA	TRBJ1-5	12	NA	TRBV2	TGTGCCAGCAGTGGCGGTAGCCAGCCCCAGCATTTT	CASSGGSQPQHF
TRBD1	TRBJ2-4	14	NA	TRBV5-1	TGCGCCAGCAGCCAGGGACAGGGAGGGGACATTCAGTACTTC	CASSQGQGGDIQYF
TRBD1	TRBJ2-2	18	NA	TRBV11-3	TGTGCCAGCAGCCCAAAAACGGGACAGGGGGCGAACACCGGGGAGCTGTTTTTT	CASSPKTGQGANTGELFF
NA	TRBJ2-6	17	NA	TRBV3-1/TRBV3-2	TGTGCCAGCAGCCCCACGAACAGGGTCTCTGGGGCCAACGTCCTGACTTTC	CASSPTNRVSGANVLTF
NA	TRBJ2-1	15	NA	TRBV4-3	TGCGCCAGCAGCCAAGGCGCGGTATCCTTCATGGAGCAGTTCTTC	CASSQGAVSFMEQFF
NA	TRBJ1-2	15	NA	TRBV5-1	TGCGCCAGCAGCTTGGGAGGCAGAGCTAACTATGGCTACACCTTC	CASSLGGRANYGYTF
TRBD1	TRBJ1-1	15	NA	TRBV4-2	TGTGCCAGCAGCCCGTCGGGACAGGGGGCGTCTGAAGCTTTCTTT	CASSPSGQGASEAFF
TRBD1	TRBJ2-1	13	NA	TRBV2	TGTGCCAGCAGTGAGGGGACAGGGGTGTTGCAGTTCTTC	CASSEGTGVLQFF
TRBD2	TRBJ2-3	17	NA	TRBV7-2	TGTGCCAGCAGCCCACATGGACTAGCGGGGGATCAAGATACGCAGTATTTT	CASSPHGLAGDQDTQYF
NA	TRBJ1-1	15	NA	TRBV7-9	TGTGCCAGCAGCTTAGCGGGGGGGTCGAACACTGAAGCTTTCTTT	CASSLAGGSNTEAFF
TRBD2	TRBJ2-5	16	NA	TRBV13	TGTGCCAGCAGCCCCGGTGGTAGCGGGAGTCAAGAGACCCAGTACTTC	CASSPGGSGSQETQYF
TRBD2	TRBJ2-4	13	NA	TRBV19	TGTGCCAGTAGAGGACTAGCTGGAAACATTCAGTACTTC	CASRGLAGNIQYF
TRBD2	TRBJ2-1	14	NA	TRBV9	TGTGCCAGCAGCGTAGGGGGACTACCCAATGAGCAGTTCTTC	CASSVGGLPNEQFF
NA	TRBJ2-7	16	NA	TRBV4-1	TGCGCCAGCAGCCAAGATTCCCGGGAGCCGGACTACGAGCAGTACTTC	CASSQDSREPDYEQYF
TRBD1	TRBJ1-2	17	NA	TRBV9	TGTGCCAGCAGCGTTCTTGACGGGACAGGGGGCACATATGGCTACACCTTC	CASSVLDGTGGTYGYTF
NA	TRBJ2-7	15	NA	TRBV11-3	NA	CASSFLWSPGYEQYF
TRBD2	TRBJ2-5	17	NA	TRBV7-2	TGTGCCAGCAGACTCCGCCCGACTAGCGGGGTCCAAGAGACCCAGTACTTC	CASRLRPTSGVQETQYF
TRBD1	TRBJ1-1	14	NA	TRBV4-1	TGCGCCAGCAGCCAAGATACAGGGGACACTGAAGCTTTCTTT	CASSQDTGDTEAFF
NA	TRBJ1-2	15	NA	TRBV7-9	TGTGCCAGCAGCTCAACGGCCGGGACACACTATGGCTACACCTTC	CASSSTAGTHYGYTF
TRBD2	TRBJ2-5	17	NA	TRBV9	TGTGCCAGCAGCGTAGATACTAGCGGGGGGGTGAGAGAGACCCAGTACTTC	CASSVDTSGGVRETQYF
TRBD2	TRBJ2-3	16	NA	TRBV5-1	TGCGCCAGCAGCCGGATCGGGACTAGCGGCACAGATACGCAGTATTTT	CASSRIGTSGTDTQYF
NA	TRBJ1-1	12	once	TRBV12-3/TRBV12-4	TGTGCCAGCAGTTCCGAGAACACTGAAGCTTTCTTT	CASSSENTEAFF